Below, 9 T cell receptor beta chains from the same sample are listed, as sequenced in a study of PD-L1 blockade in urothelial cancer. The data were produced by immunoSEQ multiplex PCR, yet TCRdb's version contains in-frame clones alone and is incomplete. The sample has about 88,000 clones; 90% to 95% are singletons. Sequenced here: PBMCs, sampled around atezolizumab (anti-PD-L1) treatment. These receptors originate from a man aged 55 to 70 with urothelial cancer.

This chain connects TRBV9 to TRBJ1-2, with TRBD1 matching 8 bases. The CDR3 totals 15 residues. Germline assignment: CDR1 SGDLS and CDR2 YYNGEE. The V segment lost 4 bases and the J segment 4 bases; nucleotides outside the gene matches: 9. The CDR3 DNA reads as TGTGCCAGCAGCCCCTTCGACAGGGGCCGCTATGGCTACACCTTC. Protein sequence: CASSPFDRGRYGYTF.

The chain joins TRBV6-4 to TRBJ2-5, with TRBD2 as a possible D gene (6 bases). The CDR3 runs to 16 residues. Germline V gene lookup returns CDR1 MRHNA and CDR2 SNTAGT. The V end lost 6 bases, the J end lost 3 bases, and 20 bases lay between the germline ends. This chain's CDR3 is CASRVSGPGDKETQYF. The CDR3 bases are TGTGCCAGCAGAGTTTCGGGTCCGGGGGATAAAGAGACCCAGTACTTC.

This clone was detected only once. V and J are TRBV28 and TRBJ2-7; 8 nucleotides line up with TRBD2. Germline V CDR1 and CDR2: MDHEN, SYDVKM. J lost 3 bases, V lost 10 bases, and 14 bases had no gene match. CDR3 length: 15 amino acids. The CDR3 protein is CATFGGGTVGYEQYF. CDR3 nucleotide sequence: TGTGCCACCTTCGGGGGGGGGACCGTTGGCTACGAGCAGTACTTC.

V and J are TRBV4-3 and TRBJ2-1; 12 bases fit TRBD2. With V trimmed by 3 bases and J by 7 bases, 7 bases remained unmatched. The germline V gene has CDR1 LGHNA and CDR2 YSLEER. CDR3 length equals 16 residues. The CDR3 DNA sequence: TGCGCCAGCAGCCATAGACTAGCGGGAGCGGGAAATGAGCAGTTCTTC. Protein: CASSHRLAGAGNEQFF.

The CDR3 DNA reads as TGTGCCAGTGGGGGACAGGGAAAGCCCGGGGAGCTGTTTTTT. Residues: CASGGQGKPGELFF. The genes are TRBV19 and TRBJ2-2, with 9 positions matching TRBD1. The CDR3 covers 14 residues. Trimming at V came to 8 bases and at J to 6 bases, leaving 7 bases not matched to a gene. CDR1 is LNHDA and CDR2 is SQIVND in the germline V gene (reference sequence).

V gene TRBV5-4 combines with J gene TRBJ2-5, with TRBD2 matching over 12 bases. CDR3 length: 15 residues. V gave up 4 bases and J gave up 5 bases; unmatched junction bases: 6. Per germline, CDR1 SGHNT and CDR2 YYREEE (reference sequence). The CDR3 DNA is TGTGCCAGCAGCCCAACTAGCGGGGGGCAGGAGACCCAGTACTTC. This codes for CASSPTSGGQETQYF.

This chain joins TRBV7-3 and TRBJ2-1; 7 bases match TRBD2. V shed 0 bases, J shed 7 bases, and the junction held 0 bases outside the gene matches. The CDR3 is 13 amino acids. Per the germline V gene, CDR1 is SGHTA and CDR2 is FQGTGA. The CDR3 region is CASSLTAGNEQFF. In DNA form, the CDR3 reads TGTGCCAGCAGCTTAACAGCGGGGAATGAGCAGTTCTTC. Looking up the rest from reference TRBV7-3 and TRBJ2-1 gives the full variable domain: GAGVSQTPSNKVTEKGKYVELRCDPISGHTALYWYRQSLGQGPEFLIYFQGTGAADDSGLPNDRFFAVRPEGSVSTLKIQRTERGDSAVYLCASSLTAGNEQFFGPGTRLTVL.

This clone was counted only a few times. J is TRBJ2-2 and V is TRBV5-6; maybe TRBD1 (6 bases). V lost 4 bases to trimming and J lost 5 bases, with 21 bases between them. The CDR3 runs 17 residues. Germline V gene sequence: CDR1 SGHDT, CDR2 YYEEEE. CDR3 DNA sequence: TGTGCCAGCAGCGGAAAGGACAGAACCTTCCTTACCGGGGAGCTGTTTTTT. Translated: CASSGKDRTFLTGELFF. The variable domain in full, with the rest retrieved from reference TRBV5-6 and TRBJ2-2, is DAGVTQSPTHLIKTRGQQVTLRCSPKSGHDTVSWYQQALGQGPQFIFQYYEEEERQRGNFPDRFSGHQFPNYSSELNVNALLLGDSALYLCASSGKDRTFLTGELFFGEGSRLTVL.

V usage is TRBV4-1 and J usage is TRBJ2-7; 11 bases line up with TRBD2. J lost 2 bases, V lost 4 bases, and 1 base had no gene match. In germline, CDR1 is MGHRA, CDR2 YSYEKL. The CDR3 sequence is 14 residues long. The CDR3 DNA follows: TGCGCCAGCAGCCGACTAGCGGGAACCTACGAGCAGTACTTC. Protein product: CASSRLAGTYEQYF.